Following are 18 T cell receptor beta chains from one sample sequenced in a study of blood T cell repertoires in COVID-19. Libraries were prepared by immunoSEQ multiplex PCR; TCRdb keeps only in-frame clonotypes and omits some of them. This repertoire shows 190,000 or so clones, around nine tenths found once; its top ten account for roughly 2.5%. Sequences were obtained from peripheral blood. The origin of the receptors is a man in his forties with active or convalescent COVID-19.

The chain has TRBV11-2 and TRBJ1-4; D remains ambiguous. The CDR3 spans 14 residues. Trimming shortened V by 2 bases and J by 5 bases, and 9 bases separated the two germline ends. Per germline, CDR1 SGHAT and CDR2 FQNNGV. The CDR3 reads CASSLQIRNEKLFF. CDR3 nucleotides: TGTGCCAGCAGCTTACAGATCAGAAATGAAAAACTGTTTTTT.

The chain links TRBV11-2 to TRBJ2-1; D not resolved. Germline assignment: CDR1 SGHAT and CDR2 FQNNGV. With 1 base removed from V and 5 bases from J, the gap between germline ends came to 6 bases. There are 13 residues in the CDR3. Here the CDR3 reads CASSLALNNEQFF. The CDR3 region has the DNA TGTGCCAGCAGCTTAGCCTTAAACAATGAGCAGTTCTTC.

The rearrangement uses TRBV6-1 and TRBJ2-6, with D possibly being TRBD2 (7 bases). The germline V gene encodes CDR1 MNHNS and CDR2 SASEGT. This CDR3 has 20 amino acids. The V end lost 4 bases, the J end lost 0 bases, and 22 bases lay between the germline ends. The CDR3 protein is CASSVGGAIRQSSGANVLTF. The DNA for the CDR3 is TGTGCCAGCAGTGTGGGGGGGGCGATCAGACAAAGCTCTGGGGCCAACGTCCTGACTTTC.

The J gene is TRBJ1-3, the V gene TRBV27, with unresolved D. The CDR3 is 15 residues long. V lost 4 bases, J lost 2 bases, and 12 bases lay in between. Germline V gene sequence: CDR1 MNHEY, CDR2 SMNVEV (reference sequence). The CDR3 DNA sequence: TGTGCCAGCAGTTCGCGGAATTCGGCTGGAAACACCATATATTTT. Protein sequence: CASSSRNSAGNTIYF.

The chain employs TRBV6-5 and TRBJ1-6; D unresolved. The germline V gene has CDR1 MNHEY and CDR2 SVGAGI. The CDR3 runs to 16 residues. With 2 bases removed from V and 0 bases from J, the gap between germline ends came to 8 bases. The CDR3 nucleotides are TGTGCCAGCAGTTACACAGATAGCTCCTATAATTCACCCCTCCACTTT. Its protein is CASSYTDSSYNSPLHF.

This sequence joins TRBV6-5 and TRBJ2-7; the D is unclear. Germline loops: CDR1 MNHEY, CDR2 SVGAGI. The V end was cut by 6 bases, the J end by 3 bases, with 9 bases between. This CDR3 spans 12 amino acids. CDR3 sequence: CASRGRIYEQYF. Written as DNA, the CDR3 is TGTGCCAGCAGGGGCAGGATCTACGAGCAGTACTTC.

The chain joins TRBV7-9 to TRBJ1-1, with D uncertain. Germline CDR1 and CDR2: SEHNR and FQNEAQ (reference sequence). The CDR3 runs to 13 residues. V was trimmed by 5 bases and J by 2 bases, leaving 9 bases between them. CDR3 nucleotide sequence: TGTGCCAGCAGCCCCCGGGTAAACACTGAAGCTTTCTTT. Encoded protein: CASSPRVNTEAFF.

This clone appeared once. The chain links TRBV2 to TRBJ2-7, with a possible D match to TRBD1 (6 bases). The CDR3 covers 14 residues. Trimming stripped 7 bases from V and 4 bases from J, with 17 bases between. The germline V gene encodes CDR1 SNHLY and CDR2 FYNNEI. CDR3 residues: CASTGSGTHYEQYF. CDR3 DNA: TGTGCCAGCACTGGGAGTGGGACACATTACGAGCAGTACTTC. Supplemented by reference TRBV2 and TRBJ2-7, the full variable domain reads EPEVTQTPSHQVTQMGQEVILRCVPISNHLYFYWYRQILGQKVEFLVSFYNNEISEKSEIFDDQFSVERPDGSNFTLKIRSTKLEDSAMYFCASTGSGTHYEQYFGPGTRLTVT.

V is TRBV10-2 and J is TRBJ1-3, with D maybe TRBD1 (5 bases). V was trimmed by 8 bases and J by 0 bases, leaving 14 bases between them. From germline, CDR1 is WSHSY and CDR2 SAAADI. This CDR3 is 15 amino acids long. The DNA for the CDR3 is TGCGCCAGCGGGGGGTCGTCGGACTCTGGAAACACCATATATTTT. Protein product: CASGGSSDSGNTIYF.

The chain joins TRBV6-2 or TRBV6-3 to TRBJ2-1; 8 bases line up with TRBD1. This CDR3 comprises 15 residues. Trimming at V came to 4 bases and at J to 3 bases, leaving 5 bases not matched to a gene. Germline V gene sequence: CDR1 MNHEY, CDR2 SVGEGT. The CDR3 region is CASSSGQGLYNEQFF. The CDR3, as DNA: TGTGCCAGCAGTTCCGGACAGGGTCTCTACAATGAGCAGTTCTTC.

V usage is TRBV7-3 and J usage is TRBJ1-4; 8 positions agree with TRBD1. The CDR3 runs to 15 residues. J was trimmed by 3 bases and V by 4 bases; bases with no gene match: 4. Per the germline V gene, CDR1 is SGHTA and CDR2 is FQGTGA. The CDR3 spells CASSSRGPPNEKLFF. For the CDR3, the DNA is TGTGCCAGCAGCTCCAGGGGGCCGCCTAATGAAAAACTGTTTTTT.

The chain recombines TRBV7-2 with TRBJ2-3; TRBD1 might be the D (5 bases). The CDR3 spans 14 residues. From germline, CDR1 is SGHTA and CDR2 FQGNSA. The germline V and J ends were trimmed by 0 bases and 4 bases, with 8 bases remaining between them. Here the CDR3 reads CASSLAAGSDTQYF. In nucleotides, the CDR3 is TGTGCCAGCAGCTTAGCGGCAGGGTCAGATACGCAGTATTTT.

The genes are TRBV7-6 and TRBJ2-5, with 15 bases aligning to TRBD2. Unmatched junction bases numbered 3, after V lost 5 bases and J lost 5 bases. CDR1 is SGHVS and CDR2 is FNYEAQ in the germline V gene. This CDR3 is built from 15 residues. CDR3 protein: CASSLGTSGGETQYF. As DNA, the CDR3 is TGTGCCAGCAGCCTGGGGACTAGCGGGGGGGAGACCCAGTACTTC.

The chain couples TRBV14 to TRBJ2-1; TRBD1 matches at 8 bases. With V trimmed by 7 bases and J by 8 bases, 10 bases remained unmatched. Germline V gene data show CDR1 as SGHDN and CDR2 as FVKESK. The CDR3 runs to 14 residues. CDR3 DNA: TGTGCCAGCAACGGACAGGGCCTTAGGCATGAGCAGTTCTTC. It encodes CASNGQGLRHEQFF.

V is TRBV6-5 and J is TRBJ2-7, with 8 bases that match TRBD1. The germline V gene encodes CDR1 MNHEY and CDR2 SVGAGI. CDR3 length: 15 amino acids. Trimming at V came to 4 bases and at J to 5 bases, leaving 10 bases not matched to a gene. CDR3 bases: TGTGCCAGCAGTTCAGGACAGGGAGCATGGGACGAGCAGTACTTC. Its translation is CASSSGQGAWDEQYF.

V is TRBV5-1 and J is TRBJ2-3; 10 nucleotides align to TRBD2. The CDR3 totals 17 residues. Germline CDR1 is SGHRS and CDR2 is YFSETQ. Trimming at V came to 1 base and at J to 5 bases, leaving 10 bases not matched to a gene. The CDR3 coding sequence is TGCGCCAGCAGCTTGAGTCCCCTAGCGGGGGCGGGAGATACGCAGTATTTT. As protein: CASSLSPLAGAGDTQYF.

The chain has TRBV7-9 and TRBJ2-5; 7 bases line up with TRBD1. The CDR3 loop spans 13 amino acids. CDR1 is SEHNR, CDR2 FQNEAQ, per germline (reference sequence). J was trimmed by 5 bases and V by 5 bases; bases with no gene match: 5. The CDR3 reads CASSQGVGETQYF. The CDR3 DNA is TGTGCCAGCAGCCAGGGGGTAGGGGAGACCCAGTACTTC.

This clone showed up just once. The rearrangement uses TRBV6-5 and TRBJ1-1; D may be TRBD1 (5 bases). Germline lookup yields CDR1 MNHEY and CDR2 SVGAGI. CDR3 length: 14 residues. Trimming took 6 bases from V and 0 from J, leaving 11 bases between them. The CDR3 is CASSAGTMNTEAFF. CDR3 nucleotide sequence: TGTGCCAGCAGCGCCGGGACTATGAACACTGAAGCTTTCTTT.